This T cell receptor beta chain was obtained from a study of blood T cell repertoires in COVID-19. Produced via immunoSEQ multiplex PCR; TCRdb's table is partial and in-frame only. This table has over 45,000 clones, around four fifths appearing once. The CDR3 contains 17 residues. From germline, CDR1 is SGHTA and CDR2 FQGNSA. The ends lost 2 bases at V and 0 bases at J; junction bases unmatched: 6. The chain employs TRBV7-2 and TRBJ1-3, with 8 bases identical to TRBD1. This TCR came from a human donor in a cohort sampled during active COVID-19. Sequencing was carried out using peripheral blood. CDR3 sequence reads: CASSLFPGTGSGNTIYF. As DNA, the CDR3 is TGTGCCAGCAGCTTATTCCCCGGGACAGGCTCTGGAAACACCATATATTTT.